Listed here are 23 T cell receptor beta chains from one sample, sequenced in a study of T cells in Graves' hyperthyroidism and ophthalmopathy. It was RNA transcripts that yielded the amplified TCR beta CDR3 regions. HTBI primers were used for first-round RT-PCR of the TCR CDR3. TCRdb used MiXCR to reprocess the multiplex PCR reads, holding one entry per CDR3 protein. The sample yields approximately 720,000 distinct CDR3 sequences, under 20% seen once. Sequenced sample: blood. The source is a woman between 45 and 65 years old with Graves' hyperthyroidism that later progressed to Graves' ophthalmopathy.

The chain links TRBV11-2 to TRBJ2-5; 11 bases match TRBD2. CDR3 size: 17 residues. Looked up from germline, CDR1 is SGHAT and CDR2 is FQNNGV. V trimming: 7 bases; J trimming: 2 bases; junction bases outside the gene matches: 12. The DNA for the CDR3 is TGTGCCAGCAACCGAGGACGACTAGCGGGAACGCAAGAGACCCAGTACTTC. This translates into CASNRGRLAGTQETQYF.

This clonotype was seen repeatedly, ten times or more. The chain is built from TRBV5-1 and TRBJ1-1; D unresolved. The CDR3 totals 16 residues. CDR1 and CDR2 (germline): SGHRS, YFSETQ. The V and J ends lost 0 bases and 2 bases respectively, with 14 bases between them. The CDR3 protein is CASSLVRGRRNTEAFF. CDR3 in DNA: TGCGCCAGCAGCTTGGTTCGCGGTCGACGCAACACTGAAGCTTTCTTT.

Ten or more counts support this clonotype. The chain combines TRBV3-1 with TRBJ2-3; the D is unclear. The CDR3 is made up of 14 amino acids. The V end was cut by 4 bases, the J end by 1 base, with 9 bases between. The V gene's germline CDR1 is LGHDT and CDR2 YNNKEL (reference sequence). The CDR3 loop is CASSPNLGTDTQYF. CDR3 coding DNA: TGTGCCAGCAGCCCCAATTTAGGCACAGATACGCAGTATTTT.

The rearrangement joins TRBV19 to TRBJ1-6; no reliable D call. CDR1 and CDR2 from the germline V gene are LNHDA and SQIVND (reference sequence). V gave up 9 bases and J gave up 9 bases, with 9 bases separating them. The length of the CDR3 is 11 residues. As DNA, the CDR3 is TGTGCCAGAGCGCCTCGTTCACCCCTCCACTTT. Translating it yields CARAPRSPLHF.

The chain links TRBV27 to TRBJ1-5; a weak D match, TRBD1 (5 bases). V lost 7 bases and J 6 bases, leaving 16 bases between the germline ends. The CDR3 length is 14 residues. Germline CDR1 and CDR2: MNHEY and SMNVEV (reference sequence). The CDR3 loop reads CASMRGGEAQPQHF. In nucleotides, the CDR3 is TGTGCCAGCATGAGGGGAGGGGAGGCTCAGCCCCAGCATTTT.

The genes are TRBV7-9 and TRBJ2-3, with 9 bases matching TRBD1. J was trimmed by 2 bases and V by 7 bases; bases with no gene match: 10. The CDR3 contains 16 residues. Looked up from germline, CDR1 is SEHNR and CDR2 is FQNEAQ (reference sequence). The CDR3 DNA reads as TGTGCCAGCATCACCGACAGGGGGTTTCTCACAGATACGCAGTATTTT. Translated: CASITDRGFLTDTQYF.

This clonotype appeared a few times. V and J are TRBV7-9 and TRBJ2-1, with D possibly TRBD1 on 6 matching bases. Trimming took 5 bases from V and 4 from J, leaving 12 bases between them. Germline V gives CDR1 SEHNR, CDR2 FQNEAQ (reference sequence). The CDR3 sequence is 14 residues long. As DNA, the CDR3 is TGTGCCAGCAGCCCCCAACAGGGTTACAATGAGCAGTTCTTC. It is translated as CASSPQQGYNEQFF.

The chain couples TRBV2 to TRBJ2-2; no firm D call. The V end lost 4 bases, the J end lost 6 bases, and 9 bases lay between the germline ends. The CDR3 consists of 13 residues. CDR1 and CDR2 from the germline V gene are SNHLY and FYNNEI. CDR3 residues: CASSVDTAGELFF. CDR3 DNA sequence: TGTGCCAGCAGTGTAGACACCGCCGGGGAGCTGTTTTTT.

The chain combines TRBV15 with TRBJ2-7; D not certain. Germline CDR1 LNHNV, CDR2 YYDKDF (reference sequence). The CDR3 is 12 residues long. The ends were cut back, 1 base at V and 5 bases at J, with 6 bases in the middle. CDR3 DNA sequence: TGTGCCACCAGCAGAGTGGTCAACGAGCAGTACTTC. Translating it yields CATSRVVNEQYF. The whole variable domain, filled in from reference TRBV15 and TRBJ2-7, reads DAMVIQNPRYQVTQFGKPVTLSCSQTLNHNVMYWYQQKSSQAPKLLFHYYDKDFNNEADTPDNFQSRRPNTSFCFLDIRSPGLGDTAMYLCATSRVVNEQYFGPGTRLTVT.

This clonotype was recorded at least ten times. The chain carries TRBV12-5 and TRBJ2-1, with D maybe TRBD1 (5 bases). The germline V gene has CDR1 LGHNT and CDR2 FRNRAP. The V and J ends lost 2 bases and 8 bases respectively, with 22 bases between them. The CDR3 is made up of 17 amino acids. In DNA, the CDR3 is TGTGCTAGTGGTTTGATAGGGGCAGCCGACCGACCAGATGAGCAGTTCTTC. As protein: CASGLIGAADRPDEQFF.

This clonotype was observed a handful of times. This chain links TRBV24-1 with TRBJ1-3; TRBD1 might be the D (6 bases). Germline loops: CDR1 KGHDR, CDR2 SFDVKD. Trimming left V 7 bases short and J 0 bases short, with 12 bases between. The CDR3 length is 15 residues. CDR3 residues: CATSETGSSGNTIYF. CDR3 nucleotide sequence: TGTGCCACCAGCGAAACAGGGAGCTCTGGAAACACCATATATTTT.

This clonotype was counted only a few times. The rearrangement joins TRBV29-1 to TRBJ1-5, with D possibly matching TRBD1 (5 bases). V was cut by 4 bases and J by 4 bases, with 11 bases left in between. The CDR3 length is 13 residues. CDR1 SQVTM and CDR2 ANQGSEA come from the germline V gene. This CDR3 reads CSVGAGRNQPQHF. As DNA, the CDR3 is TGCAGCGTTGGGGCAGGGCGGAATCAGCCCCAGCATTTT.

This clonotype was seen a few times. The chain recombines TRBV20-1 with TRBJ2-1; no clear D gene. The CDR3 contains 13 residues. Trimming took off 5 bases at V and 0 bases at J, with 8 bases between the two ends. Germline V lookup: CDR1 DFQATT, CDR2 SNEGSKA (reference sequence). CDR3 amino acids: CSALRISYNEQFF. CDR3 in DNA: TGCAGTGCTCTCAGGATCTCCTACAATGAGCAGTTCTTC.

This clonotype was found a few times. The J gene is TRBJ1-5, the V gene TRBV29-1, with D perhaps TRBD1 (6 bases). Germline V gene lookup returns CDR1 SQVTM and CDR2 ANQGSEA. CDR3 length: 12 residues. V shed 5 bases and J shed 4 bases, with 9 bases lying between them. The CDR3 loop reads CSVSGANQPQHF. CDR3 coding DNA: TGCAGCGTTTCAGGGGCTAATCAGCCCCAGCATTTT. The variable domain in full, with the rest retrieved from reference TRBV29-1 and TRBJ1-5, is SAVISQKPSRDICQRGTSLTIQCQVDSQVTMMFWYRQQPGQSLTLIATANQGSEATYESGFVIDKFPISRPNLTFSTLTVSNMSPEDSSIYLCSVSGANQPQHFGDGTRLSIL.

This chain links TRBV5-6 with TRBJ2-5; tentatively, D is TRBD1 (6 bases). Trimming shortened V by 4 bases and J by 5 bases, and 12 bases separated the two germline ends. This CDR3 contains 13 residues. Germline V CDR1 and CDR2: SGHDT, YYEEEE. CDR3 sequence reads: CASSQQGEETQYF. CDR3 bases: TGTGCCAGCAGCCAACAGGGTGAGGAGACCCAGTACTTC.

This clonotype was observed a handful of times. CDR3 region: CSARGVGYEQYF. The DNA for the CDR3 is TGCAGTGCTAGGGGGGTCGGCTACGAGCAGTACTTC. The chain employs TRBV20-1 and TRBJ2-7; D is perhaps TRBD1 or TRBD2 (5 bases each). Germline V lookup: CDR1 DFQATT, CDR2 SNEGSKA (reference sequence). CDR3 size: 12 residues. Trimming pared 3 bases from V and 3 bases from J, leaving 9 bases between.

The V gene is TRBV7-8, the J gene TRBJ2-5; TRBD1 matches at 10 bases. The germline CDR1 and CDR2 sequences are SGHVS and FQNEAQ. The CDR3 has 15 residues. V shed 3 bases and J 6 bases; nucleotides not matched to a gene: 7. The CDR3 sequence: CASSLVGQGSQTQYF. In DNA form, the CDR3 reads TGTGCCAGCAGCTTGGTGGGACAGGGGAGTCAGACCCAGTACTTC.

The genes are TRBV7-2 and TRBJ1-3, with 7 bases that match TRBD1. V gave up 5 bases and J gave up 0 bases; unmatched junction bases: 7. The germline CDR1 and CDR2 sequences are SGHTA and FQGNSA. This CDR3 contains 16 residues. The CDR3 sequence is CASSMLDRPSGNTIYF. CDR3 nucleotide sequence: TGTGCCAGCAGCATGCTGGACAGGCCCTCTGGAAACACCATATATTTT.

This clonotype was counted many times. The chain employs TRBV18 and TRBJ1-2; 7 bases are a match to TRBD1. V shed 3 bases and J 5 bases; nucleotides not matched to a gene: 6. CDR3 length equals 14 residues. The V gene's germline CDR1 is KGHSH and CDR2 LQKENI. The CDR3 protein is CASSPLSGGYGYTF. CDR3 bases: TGTGCCAGCTCACCGCTGTCAGGGGGGTATGGCTACACCTTC.

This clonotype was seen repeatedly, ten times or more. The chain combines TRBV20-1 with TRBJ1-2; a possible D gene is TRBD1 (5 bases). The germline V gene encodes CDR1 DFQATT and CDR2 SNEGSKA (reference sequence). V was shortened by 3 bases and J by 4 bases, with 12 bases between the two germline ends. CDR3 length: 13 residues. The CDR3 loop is CSASRRGAYGYTF. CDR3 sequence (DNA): TGCAGTGCTAGCAGAAGGGGAGCCTATGGCTACACCTTC.

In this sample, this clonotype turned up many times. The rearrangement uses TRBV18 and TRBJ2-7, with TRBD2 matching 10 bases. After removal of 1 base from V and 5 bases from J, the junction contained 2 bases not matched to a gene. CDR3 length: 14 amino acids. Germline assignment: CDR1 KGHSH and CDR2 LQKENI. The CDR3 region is CASSPQSGRDEQYF. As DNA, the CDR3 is TGTGCCAGCTCACCACAGAGCGGGAGGGACGAGCAGTACTTC.

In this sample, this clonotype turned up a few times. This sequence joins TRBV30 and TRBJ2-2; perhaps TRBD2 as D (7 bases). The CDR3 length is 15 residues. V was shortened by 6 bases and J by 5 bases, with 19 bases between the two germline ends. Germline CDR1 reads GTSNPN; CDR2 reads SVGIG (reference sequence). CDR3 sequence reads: CACRPRTAGTGELFF. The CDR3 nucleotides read TGTGCCTGCAGACCGAGGACAGCGGGGACCGGGGAGCTGTTTTTT.

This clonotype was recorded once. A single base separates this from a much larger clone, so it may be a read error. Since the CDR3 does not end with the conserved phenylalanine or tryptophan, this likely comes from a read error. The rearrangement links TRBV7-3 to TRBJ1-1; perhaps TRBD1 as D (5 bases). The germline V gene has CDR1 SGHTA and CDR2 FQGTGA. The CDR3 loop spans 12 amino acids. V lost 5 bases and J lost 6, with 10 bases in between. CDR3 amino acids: CASSIGGAEAFL. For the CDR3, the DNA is TGTGCCAGCAGCATAGGAGGGGCTGAAGCTTTCCTT.